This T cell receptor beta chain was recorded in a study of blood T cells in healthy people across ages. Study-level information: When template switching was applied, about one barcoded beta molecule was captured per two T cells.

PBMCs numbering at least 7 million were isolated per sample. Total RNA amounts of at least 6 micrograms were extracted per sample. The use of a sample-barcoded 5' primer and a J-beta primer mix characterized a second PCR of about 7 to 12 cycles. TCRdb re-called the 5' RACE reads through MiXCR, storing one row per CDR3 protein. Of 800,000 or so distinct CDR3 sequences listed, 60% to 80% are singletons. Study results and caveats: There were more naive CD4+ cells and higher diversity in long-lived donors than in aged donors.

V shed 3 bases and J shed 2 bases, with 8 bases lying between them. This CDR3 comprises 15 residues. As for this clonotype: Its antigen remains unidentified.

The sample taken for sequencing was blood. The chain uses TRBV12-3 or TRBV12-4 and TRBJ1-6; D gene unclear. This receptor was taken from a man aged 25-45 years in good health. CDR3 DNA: TGTGCCAGCAGTTTTTCCTTCCCCTATAATTCACCCCTCCACTTT. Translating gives CASSFSFPYNSPLHF.